Detailed here is one TCR beta chain. What antigen it recognizes has not been identified. Base qualities are missing; no much larger clone stands one base away. This sample stems from a study of cytomegalovirus exposure and HLA in healthy donors (dated by TCRdb to about 2017). A note on the overall study: An earlier analysis of under 600 of the donors reported approximately 290 Gb of sequence data and some 120 million unique TCR beta sequences from about 179 million T cells. An early release that covered about 640 HLA-typed donors contained about 300 gigabases of sequencing data and about 84 million unique TCR sequences. Of the approximately 400 genotyped donors, 81% fell in the genetic ancestry cluster associated with self-reported Caucasian donors. The study aimed to test whether signatures of past pathogen exposure could be identified by cataloging public T cell receptors. The study used immunosequencing to profile the T cell repertoires of hundreds of subjects and linked those repertoires to cytomegalovirus serostatus. In addition to the first cohort of hundreds of subjects, a separate validation cohort of some 120 different subjects was used. The study combined high-throughput TCR immunosequencing, statistical association of individual TCRs with disease status, and machine learning to predict cytomegalovirus infection status. In a later analysis, previously published TCR beta repertoires from 600 to 850 donors were re-analyzed and high-resolution HLA genotyping was added so that TCR occurrence patterns could be studied. The later analysis used no new phenotypic data to find candidate immune exposures, relying instead on TCR beta sequences and their occurrence across donors. In an earlier analysis of 587 of the donors, high-throughput TCR beta sequencing was used to judge whether each TCR beta V gene segment behaved as functional or pseudogenic. Donor age, sex, ethnicity and CMV serostatus were compiled alongside the repertoire data. In a later genetic analysis, genome-wide SNP genotypes for about 55% of the roughly 670 donors were used, and that subset was treated as a discovery cohort. All discovery cohort repertoires had been generated on a single sequencing platform. Both class I and class II loci were covered by HLA typing, at four-digit resolution. Typing coverage differed by locus: A, B, C, DRB1 and DQB1 were typed in about 629-640 donors, DQA1 in 500 to 550, DPA1 in some 570, and DPB1 in 450 to 490. About 5 DR-DQ haplotypes were handled as single units for association and clustering, since linkage in the cohort was strong. Across around 400 genotyped donors of the cohort, an average of roughly 200,000 unique TCR beta nucleotide sequences per donor were sequenced, and roughly 20% of those sequences were non-productive.

The CDR3 goes from the cysteine to the phenylalanine over 17 residues. The only DNA kept is the CDR3, 51 bases in frame from the first base. The junction shows trimming of 5 bases on V and 1 base on J, and the gene matches do not reach 13 bases of it. CDR1 and CDR2, looked up from the germline V gene, are SGHRS and YFSETQ. Libraries were built with the immunoSEQ multiplex PCR assay. The multiplex PCR relied on a mix of 60 forward primers for TCR Vbeta segments and 13 reverse primers for TCR Jbeta segments. Amplification of the CDR3 region of rearranged TCR beta genes was performed with a multiplex PCR assay on genomic DNA. The Illumina HiSeq System was used to sequence the amplified TCR beta libraries as 87-base-pair reads. In the original analysis: Across the 666 repertoires, a later analysis counted 80 million or so unique TCR beta chains, around 10 million of which were shared by at least two donors. To remove PCR and sequencing errors, raw reads were error-corrected and collapsed into unique sequences using a nearest-neighbor algorithm that merged closely related sequences. CDR3 sequences were aligned to IMGT reference sequences to assign V, D and J gene segments. For a sequence to be retained, a match of at least six nucleotides was required to both a V gene segment and a J gene segment. Rearrangements were classified as productive when the CDR3 lacked stop codons and remained in frame with V and J, and all other rearrangements were classified as non-productive. CDR3 was defined according to IMGT convention as the region running from the second conserved V-encoded cysteine to the conserved J-encoded phenylalanine. The earlier analysis of 587 of the donors excluded sequences that lacked an unambiguous match to a single V gene segment. An earlier analysis of 587 of the donors called V segments functional above 56.7% productive rearrangements and segregating when the between-donor standard deviation exceeded 5%. A statistical classification framework was built to diagnose cytomegalovirus status from the catalog of TCR beta chain sequences. In a later analysis, TCR nucleotide sequences were compared against IMGT/GENE-DB human TR gene sequences so that V and J genes could be assigned. Using the TCRdist pipeline, a later analysis assigned CDR3 sequences along with most-parsimonious VDJ recombination scenarios. In a later analysis, every TCR beta chain was defined by the combination of its CDR3 amino acid sequence and its V-gene family, and reads without a unique V-gene family were dropped. As a way to deal with suspected cross-contamination and a sequencing artifact, a later analysis dropped under 600 nucleotide sequences that were highly shared and had low generation probability. In a later analysis, a clonal expansion index for each public chain was calculated from normalized within-repertoire ranks of inferred template counts. Generation probabilities in a later analysis came from a VDJ recombination model fitted to out-of-frame rearrangements, and those results were checked against IGoR. In a later analysis, TCR-TCR, TCR-HLA and TCR-CMV co-occurrence was scored with hypergeometric tests, and a repertoire-size bias correction was applied to TCR pairs. False discovery rates were estimated in a later analysis by permuting HLA or CMV assignments 20 times. In a later analysis, co-occurring TCRs were grouped using DBSCAN, with TCRdist sequence similarity added in when clustering inside HLA-allele-positive subsets. Repertoires with fewer than 30,000 or more than 120,000 public chains, plus five repertoires with anomalous nucleotide sharing, were excluded from co-occurrence clustering. This is the immuneACCESS table as TCRdb keeps it, with only in-frame sequences that have V and J called. A part of the clones is gone; compared with another copy, unresolved V genes explain less than half, and the rest is unexplained. The V and J calls and clone size are taken from that table; D and trimming were inferred from the DNA. A total of some 130,000 clones appear in this sample, 77% of them only once. The leading ten clones occupy more than 4% of the sample.

The cohort was made up of 666 healthy bone marrow donors. At the time of sampling, every cohort member was nominally healthy, though immune exposures that went unrecorded were likely present. The donor tested CMV seropositive and was one of the 289 seropositive cohort members. Each donor provided a peripheral blood sample, and peripheral blood mononuclear cells were used for TCR beta sequencing. The Qiagen DNeasy Blood Extraction Kit was used to extract genomic DNA from the blood cell samples. The study at large found these results: A later analysis reported that several top co-occurrence clusters appeared linked to parvovirus B19, influenza, CMV and Epstein-Barr virus. An association between a missense DCLRE1C variant and V-gene and J-gene trimming of TCR beta chains was found in a later genetic analysis and replicated in an independent cohort. In both the original and validation cohorts, the classifier was reported to diagnose cytomegalovirus status with high specificity and sensitivity. A further reported finding was that TCR beta sequences accurately predicted the HLA-A and HLA-B alleles for most subjects in the first cohort. Broadly in line with IMGT annotations, most TCR beta V segments showed up in productive rearrangements about 87% or about 30% of the time in an earlier analysis of 587 of the donors. This cohort had only TCR beta chains sequenced, and the lack of alpha or paired-chain data limited which features could be detected. In a later analysis, around 17,000 TCR beta sequences were associated with specific HLA alleles at a false discovery rate of 0.05. In a later genetic analysis, fewer N-insertions in productive TCRs were reported among donors in an Asian-associated ancestry cluster than the roughly 640-donor mean. Some IMGT-functional V segments, including TRBV6-2 and TRBV6-3, could not be distinguished by the 87-base-pair reads and were therefore excluded. Because some donors lacked HLA typing at each locus, the association tests relied only on the typed subset. A group of highly shared sequence variants was considered likely to be a technical artifact of the sequencing pipeline. The study gave a list of 150 to 200 TCR beta chains associated with cytomegalovirus. According to a later analysis, TCR association rates differed among HLA loci, with DRB1 alleles showing the most associated TCRs and HLA-C alleles showing the fewest. The authors suggested that the approach could potentially be generalized to other disease states and immunological phenotypes. Over 15 rarely observed V segments, including chromosome 9 orphons, were excluded from the earlier analysis of about 600 of the donors because counts were too low. Immune exposure information for the cohort was limited to CMV serostatus. In vitro tests confirmed that a few of the cytomegalovirus-associated TCR beta chains recognize cytomegalovirus antigens. Presence/absence analyses assumed roughly uniform sequencing depth across donors, an assumption that may not hold. While some public TCRs were present in many individuals, most TCR sequences turned up only very rarely across donors. Correlated functional status among segregating V segments might reflect linkage disequilibrium, but an unknown experimental factor could not be ruled out. In a later analysis, HLA-associated TCR beta chains were found to be more clonally expanded and to have lower generation probabilities than equally common non-associated chains. Strong co-occurrence of HLA alleles, especially DR and DQ, made assigning TCR associations to individual alleles difficult. A later analysis found that most CMV-associated TCR beta chains appeared HLA-restricted, with HLA associations seemingly driven largely by CMV exposure.

This clonotype was sampled from a male donor in good health and CMV-seropositive. Sequenced material: PBMCs. The rearrangement joined TRBV5-1 to TRBJ1-2; 8 of the junction bases match TRBD1. CDR3 sequence: CASSSWRQGIGNYGYTF. The base sequence is TGCGCCAGCAGTTCTTGGAGACAGGGGATTGGTAACTATGGCTACACCTTC.